The TCR beta chain described here comes from a study of beta chain features in type 1 diabetes. The CDR3 consists of 15 residues. From germline, CDR1 is MDHEN and CDR2 SYDVKM. V shed 8 bases, J shed 2 bases, and the junction held 10 bases outside the gene matches. As every portion of the isolated RNA was reverse transcribed, the sequencing read expressed TCRB transcripts. TCRdb's table, derived via immunoSEQ multiplex PCR, lists solely in-frame clones and lacks some. The sample records about 900,000 clones, around a sixth being singletons. The sample consisted of naive CD4+ T cells from blood. This clonotype was sampled from a woman aged 18-30 years in good health. V gene TRBV28 combines with J gene TRBJ2-5, with 8 bases lining up with TRBD1. DNA of the CDR3: TGTGCCAGCCACGGGACAGGCCGTTATCAAGAGACCCAGTACTTC. Protein: CASHGTGRYQETQYF.